A single sample gave rise to the 11 T cell receptor beta chains below, sequenced in a study of Ad26.COV2.S vaccination and SARS-CoV-2 variants. As to treatment: roughly 18 received Ad26.COV2.S at low or high dose, single or two shots; about 5 received placebo; per-sample allocation not given. Sampling was done on day 63 after the first vaccine or placebo injection. Clones were read by immunoSEQ multiplex PCR, and TCRdb kept only the in-frame ones, dropping some. The sample contains around 250,000 clones, approximately 90% of which appear only once. The starting material was peripheral blood, obtained in a trial of Ad26.COV2.S vaccine versus placebo. Receptors originate from a person aged 18-65 years who received the Ad26.COV2.S COVID-19 vaccine or a placebo.

V is TRBV7-2 and J is TRBJ2-7, with D possibly matching TRBD2 (6 bases). Germline V lookup: CDR1 SGHTA, CDR2 FQGNSA. V was trimmed by 0 bases and J by 7 bases, leaving 16 bases between them. This CDR3 is 15 amino acids long. The CDR3 sequence: CASSLAPSAGGEQYF. The CDR3 bases are TGTGCCAGCAGCTTAGCCCCTAGCGCCGGGGGAGAGCAGTACTTC.

CDR3 sequence: CASSPGTALAKNIQYF. The CDR3 DNA sequence: TGTGCCAGCAGCCCAGGGACAGCCCTAGCCAAAAACATTCAGTACTTC. The chain employs TRBV11-2 and TRBJ2-4; 7 bases map to TRBD1. The ends lost 5 bases at V and 0 bases at J; junction bases unmatched: 7. Looked up from germline, CDR1 is SGHAT and CDR2 is FQNNGV. The CDR3 consists of 16 residues.

V is TRBV13 and J is TRBJ1-4; 9 bases are shared with TRBD1. CDR3 length: 16 residues. Germline-derived CDR1 and CDR2 are PRHDT and FYEKMQ (reference sequence). V was clipped by 5 bases and J by 0 bases; unmatched bases: 4. CDR3: CASSKDRGATNEKLFF. The CDR3 coding sequence is TGTGCCAGCAGCAAGGACAGGGGTGCAACTAATGAAAAACTGTTTTTT.

The V call is TRBV10-3, the J call TRBJ2-3; 8 bases match TRBD2. V dropped 6 bases and J dropped 3; count of bases not matched to a gene: 8. Per the germline V gene, CDR1 is ENHRY and CDR2 is SYGVKD. This CDR3 region has 15 residues. CDR3 residues: CAIRRGSGETDTQYF. Written as DNA, the CDR3 is TGTGCCATCAGGAGGGGTAGCGGGGAAACAGATACGCAGTATTTT.

The chain uses TRBV5-4 and TRBJ1-2, with 7 bases aligning to TRBD1. The V and J ends lost 3 bases and 7 bases, in that order; junction bases with no gene match: 9. The CDR3 loop spans 14 amino acids. The germline V gene encodes CDR1 SGHNT and CDR2 YYREEE (reference sequence). Here the CDR3 DNA reads TGTGCCAGCAGCTATATAACAGGGGCTGGTGGCTACACCTTC. As protein: CASSYITGAGGYTF.

The V call is TRBV6-5, the J call TRBJ1-2; D is uncertain. The CDR3 spans 11 residues. The ends were cut back, 6 bases at V and 8 bases at J, with 10 bases in the middle. The germline CDR1 and CDR2 sequences are MNHEY and SVGAGI. This CDR3 is CASRREGGYTF. The CDR3 DNA follows: TGTGCCAGCAGGCGGGAGGGAGGCTACACCTTC.

The rearrangement uses TRBV28 and TRBJ2-7; 7 bases map to TRBD2. The CDR3 sequence is 18 residues long. The V segment lost 6 bases and the J segment 4 bases; nucleotides outside the gene matches: 21. Germline V gene lookup returns CDR1 MDHEN and CDR2 SYDVKM. CDR3 residues: CASRASGGIGNLPYEQYF. The CDR3, as DNA: TGTGCCAGCAGAGCATCGGGGGGAATTGGAAACCTCCCGTACGAGCAGTACTTC.

The CDR3 reads CASSMRRLAGGNEQFF. For the CDR3, the DNA is TGTGCCAGTAGTATGAGACGGCTAGCGGGGGGTAATGAGCAGTTCTTC. The rearrangement links TRBV19 to TRBJ2-1; 11 bases map to TRBD2. This CDR3 is 16 amino acids long. Germline CDR1 and CDR2: LNHDA and SQIVND (reference sequence). The junction had 8 bases not matched to a gene; V was cut back by 3 bases and J by 7 bases.

The chain links TRBV3-1 (or the pseudogene TRBV3-2) to TRBJ2-7, with a tentative D call TRBD2 (5 bases). Germline CDR1 is LGHDT and CDR2 is YNNKEL (reference sequence). V was clipped by 5 bases and J by 1 base, with 12 bases between them. The CDR3 is made up of 14 amino acids. CDR3 residues: CASSGSAGSYEQYF. DNA for the CDR3: TGTGCCAGCAGCGGGAGTGCAGGTTCCTACGAGCAGTACTTC.

The rearrangement uses TRBV6-1 and TRBJ1-1, with D uncertain. Germline V lookup: CDR1 MNHNS, CDR2 SASEGT. The CDR3 is 15 amino acids. V gave up 2 bases and J gave up 4 bases, with 14 bases separating them. The CDR3 sequence: CASSEFGVFSTEAFF. Here the CDR3 DNA reads TGTGCCAGCAGTGAATTTGGAGTTTTCTCCACTGAAGCTTTCTTT.

The rearrangement joins TRBV21-1 to TRBJ2-7; TRBD1 is taken as the D call from the table, unchecked against the DNA. TRBV21-1 is annotated as a pseudogene. The CDR3 spans 14 residues. The CDR3 reads CASSKGGSSYEQYV. The DNA for the CDR3 is TGTGCCAGCAGCAAAGGGGGCAGCTCCTACGAGCAGTACGTC.